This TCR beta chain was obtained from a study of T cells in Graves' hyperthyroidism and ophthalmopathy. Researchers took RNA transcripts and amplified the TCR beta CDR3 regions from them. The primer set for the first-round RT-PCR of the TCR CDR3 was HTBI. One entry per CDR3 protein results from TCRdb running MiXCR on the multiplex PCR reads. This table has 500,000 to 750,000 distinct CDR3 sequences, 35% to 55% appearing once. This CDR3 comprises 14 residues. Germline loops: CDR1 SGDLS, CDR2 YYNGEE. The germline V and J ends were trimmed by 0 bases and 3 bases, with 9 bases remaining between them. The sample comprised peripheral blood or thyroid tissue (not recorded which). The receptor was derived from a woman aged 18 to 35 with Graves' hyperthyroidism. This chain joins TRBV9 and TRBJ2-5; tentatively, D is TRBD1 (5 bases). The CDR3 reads CASSVGIGEETQYF. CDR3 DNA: TGTGCCAGCAGCGTAGGTATAGGGGAAGAGACCCAGTACTTC.